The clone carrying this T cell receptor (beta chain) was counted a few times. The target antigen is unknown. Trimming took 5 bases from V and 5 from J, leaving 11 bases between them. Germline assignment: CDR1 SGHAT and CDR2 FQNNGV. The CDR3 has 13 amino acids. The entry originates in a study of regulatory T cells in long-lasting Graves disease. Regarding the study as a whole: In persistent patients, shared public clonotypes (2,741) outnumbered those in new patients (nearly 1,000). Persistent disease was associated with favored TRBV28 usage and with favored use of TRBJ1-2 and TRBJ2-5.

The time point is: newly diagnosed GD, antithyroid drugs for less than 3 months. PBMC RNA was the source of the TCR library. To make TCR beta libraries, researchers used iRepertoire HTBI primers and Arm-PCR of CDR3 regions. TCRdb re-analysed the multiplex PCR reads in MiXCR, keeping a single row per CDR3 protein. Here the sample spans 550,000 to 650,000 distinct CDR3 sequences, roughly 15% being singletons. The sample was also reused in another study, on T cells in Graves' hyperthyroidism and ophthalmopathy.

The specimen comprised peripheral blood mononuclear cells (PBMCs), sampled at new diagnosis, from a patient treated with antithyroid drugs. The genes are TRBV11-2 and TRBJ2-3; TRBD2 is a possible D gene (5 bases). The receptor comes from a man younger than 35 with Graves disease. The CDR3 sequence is CASSPTRGDTQYF. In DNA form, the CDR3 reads TGTGCCAGCAGCCCAACCCGGGGAGATACGCAGTATTTT.